The 21 T cell receptor beta chains presented below share a single source sample, sequenced in a study of human CD8 memory T cell subsets (dated by TCRdb to the early 2020s). The data were produced on a NextSeq 550. A Human TCR Profiling Kit was used to prepare UMI-labeled 5' RACE TCRbeta libraries. Following TCRdb reprocessing, every CDR3 protein sequence forms one entry, and DNA is not provided. This sample's table contains approximately 5,000 distinct CDR3 sequences. The ten largest make up roughly a quarter of the sample. Sequencing was performed on CD8+ effector memory T cells (TEM) sorted from PBMCs. The cell subset or site label corresponds to: effector memory CD8 T cells, CCR7- CD45RO+ CD95+. Every receptor here comes from a human donor in good health.

The rearrangement uses TRBV15 and TRBJ2-1; absent DNA, TCRdb's TRBD1 call cannot be checked. Germline values: CDR1 LNHNV, CDR2 YYDKDF (reference sequence). The CDR3 has 16 amino acids. CDR3 sequence reads: CATPRGDNPSYNEQFF.

This rearrangement joins TRBV29-1 to TRBJ2-1. Per germline, CDR1 SQVTM and CDR2 ANQGSEA. The CDR3 consists of 17 residues. The CDR3 reads CSVEGSGSAVSYNEQFF.

The gene calls are TRBV29-1 and TRBJ2-1. The CDR3 extends over 17 amino acids. CDR1 and CDR2 (germline): SQVTM, ANQGSEA. Here the CDR3 reads CSTRPRQDLTSGNEQFF.

The V and J genes are TRBV7-9 and TRBJ1-5; the D call of TRBD1 rests on TCRdb alone, since no DNA is present to check it. In germline, CDR1 is SEHNR, CDR2 FQNEAQ (reference sequence). This CDR3 is built from 14 residues. The CDR3 loop is CASSLGRTDQPQHF.

The V gene is TRBV25-1, the J gene TRBJ1-6. Germline lookup yields CDR1 MGHDK and CDR2 SYGVNS. CDR3 length: 14 amino acids. The CDR3 loop is CASSDVPYRSPLHF.

CDR3 loop: CASSESELAGYEQYF. This chain joins TRBV2 and TRBJ2-7; TCRdb outputs TRBD2, but without DNA this stays unchecked. Germline CDR1 reads SNHLY; CDR2 reads FYNNEI. The CDR3 totals 15 residues.

The chain has TRBV6-2 or TRBV6-3 and TRBJ1-1; TCRdb lists TRBD1, though no DNA is available to test this call. The CDR3 covers 15 residues. Germline V lookup: CDR1 MNHEY, CDR2 SVGEGT. CDR3 residues: CASSYTGEMNTEAFF.

The rearrangement links TRBV25-1 to TRBJ2-1; TCRdb's D call, TRBD2, is unchecked because there is no DNA. CDR1 and CDR2 from the germline V gene are MGHDK and SYGVNS. The CDR3 spans 21 residues. The CDR3 loop reads CASSEYVSAGEKISSYNEQFF.

The V and J genes are TRBV7-2 and TRBJ2-7; TCRdb picks TRBD2, but there is no DNA to check that call. The CDR3 is 15 residues long. Germline V gene data show CDR1 as SGHTA and CDR2 as FQGNSA. CDR3 region: CASSSGGTLPLEQYF.

The J gene is TRBJ2-5, the V gene TRBV20-1; the TCRdb call, TRBD1, lacks DNA for checking. This CDR3 contains 15 residues. Germline V lookup: CDR1 DFQATT, CDR2 SNEGSKA (reference sequence). CDR3 sequence reads: CSARFPGQEMETQYF.

The rearrangement links TRBV9 to TRBJ2-7; TCRdb selects TRBD1, and the lack of DNA leaves this call unchecked. Looked up from germline, CDR1 is SGDLS and CDR2 is YYNGEE. The CDR3 covers 15 residues. This CDR3 reads CASSVDAGESYEQYF.

The V call is TRBV20-1, the J call TRBJ1-1. The V gene's germline CDR1 is DFQATT and CDR2 SNEGSKA (reference sequence). This CDR3 is built from 14 residues. The CDR3 is CSARGSGKITEAFF.

The genes are TRBV6-5 and TRBJ2-1; TCRdb lists TRBD1, though no DNA is available to test this call. The germline V gene encodes CDR1 MNHEY and CDR2 SVGAGI. The CDR3 contains 15 residues. The CDR3 loop is CASTPGDSSYNEQFF.

Considering frequency, this clonotype is medium-sized. The genes are TRBV6-4 and TRBJ2-2; TCRdb selects TRBD1, and the lack of DNA leaves this call unchecked. Germline CDR1 reads MRHNA; CDR2 reads SNTAGT. There are 14 residues in the CDR3. The CDR3 loop reads CASSGDSTTGELFF.

This clonotype shows up as medium-sized by frequency. The CDR3 protein is CASSSGTGSNTEAFF. V and J are TRBV7-9 and TRBJ1-1; there is no DNA to check the TCRdb D call of TRBD1. The CDR3 covers 15 residues. From germline, CDR1 is SEHNR and CDR2 FQNEAQ (reference sequence).

The CDR3 region is CASSEDMSSGGYTGELFF. The chain combines TRBV6-4 with TRBJ2-2; TCRdb's D call of TRBD2 is untestable without DNA. Germline CDR1 reads MRHNA; CDR2 reads SNTAGT. This CDR3 is built from 18 residues.

The chain carries TRBV10-3 and TRBJ2-7; TCRdb picks TRBD1, but there is no DNA to check that call. In germline, CDR1 is ENHRY, CDR2 SYGVKD. The CDR3 consists of 16 residues. CDR3 residues: CAISEPRRGSSYEQYF.

This chain links TRBV6-1 with TRBJ2-5; the D gene TCRdb calls, TRBD2, cannot be checked with no DNA. The germline CDR1 and CDR2 sequences are MNHNS and SASEGT. The CDR3 is 15 amino acids. CDR3 region: CASSEASGGQETQYF.

The rearrangement uses TRBV20-1 and TRBJ2-1; TCRdb reports TRBD2, a call that lacks DNA to check it against. CDR1 DFQATT and CDR2 SNEGSKA come from the germline V gene (reference sequence). The CDR3 covers 14 residues. CDR3 protein: CSARRLAGVYEQFF.

This clonotype is medium-sized by frequency. The chain uses TRBV15 and TRBJ2-5; TCRdb's assignment of TRBD2 cannot be checked, as there is no DNA. CDR1 is LNHNV and CDR2 is YYDKDF in the germline V gene (reference sequence). This CDR3 comprises 16 residues. The chain's CDR3 is CATSRDGSGGAETQYF.

The V gene is TRBV29-1, the J gene TRBJ2-3. Per the germline V gene, CDR1 is SQVTM and CDR2 is ANQGSEA. The CDR3 has 16 residues. CDR3 amino acids: CSVEGRPLASTDTQYF.